Below, 25 T cell receptor beta chains from the same sample are listed, as sequenced in a study of spatial heterogeneity in lung cancer. Findings and caveats of the study: In tumors, expanded intratumoral alpha and beta TCR counts tracked mutation counts.

The sample's time point: sample taken at primary tumor resection. TCRdb reprocessed the 5' RACE reads via MiXCR and lists one record per CDR3 protein. Among approximately 8,500 distinct CDR3 sequences listed, roughly an eighth were seen once. Their antigens are not known. Source: lung tumor tissue, taken at surgery. The source is a male donor with early-stage non-small cell lung cancer.

There are many counts of this clonotype. Since it is a stray read in a library aimed at alpha chains, this beta chain has a size that is not meaningful. The J gene is TRBJ2-2, the V gene TRBV9, with 11 bases matching TRBD2. Germline CDR1 reads SGDLS; CDR2 reads YYNGEE. J lost 0 bases, V lost 2 bases, and 6 bases had no gene match. The length of the CDR3 is 18 residues. CDR3 sequence: CASSVRPGLAANTGELFF. Written as DNA, the CDR3 is TGTGCCAGCAGCGTCCGGCCGGGACTAGCGGCGAACACCGGGGAGCTGTTTTTT.

This clonotype is medium-sized (0.01 to 0.1%). This beta chain came through as a stray read in a library set up for alpha chains, and its size says little. CDR3 nucleotides: TGTGCCTGGAGTTTCCTCCAGGAGACCCAGTACTTC. Protein product: CAWSFLQETQYF. J is TRBJ2-5 and V is TRBV30, with no clear D. V was cut by 2 bases and J by 5 bases, with 9 bases left in between. Germline CDR1 is GTSNPN and CDR2 is SVGIG (reference sequence). This CDR3 region has 12 residues.

This clonotype is classed as medium-sized. This beta chain is a stray sequence in a library constructed for alpha chains; its clone size is not meaningful. The chain employs TRBV5-6 and TRBJ2-2, with unresolved D. V was shortened by 4 bases and J by 7 bases, with 14 bases between the two germline ends. This CDR3 contains 14 residues. Germline CDR1 SGHDT, CDR2 YYEEEE. In DNA form, the CDR3 reads TGTGCCAGCAGCCCGGTCAGTGACGACGGGGAGCTGTTTTTT. Amino acids: CASSPVSDDGELFF.

This clonotype occurred many times. Found in a library prepared for alpha chains, this beta chain is an off-target read, and its abundance has little meaning. The chain's CDR3 is CASKEPGADTQYF. Here the CDR3 DNA reads TGCGCCAGCAAAGAACCCGGGGCAGATACGCAGTATTTT. The chain is built from TRBV10-2 and TRBJ2-3, with D perhaps TRBD2 (5 bases). This CDR3 comprises 13 residues. The germline V gene has CDR1 WSHSY and CDR2 SAAADI. V lost 7 bases and J 4 bases, leaving 12 bases between the germline ends.

Within the sample, this clonotype is medium-sized. This beta chain slipped into a library made for alpha chains as a stray read, so its size is not meaningful. The chain employs TRBV7-2 and TRBJ2-3; unclear D gene. The V gene's germline CDR1 is SGHTA and CDR2 FQGNSA. V was trimmed by 1 base and J by 0 bases, leaving 5 bases between them. The CDR3 runs to 14 residues. Here the CDR3 reads CASSLGHSTDTQYF. CDR3 nucleotides: TGTGCCAGCAGCTTAGGGCATAGCACAGATACGCAGTATTTT.

This clonotype is termed medium-sized (0.01 to 0.1%). For a library built for alpha chains, this beta chain is a stray read; little rests on its size. The gene calls are TRBV7-6 and TRBJ1-1; D gene unclear. This CDR3 spans 13 amino acids. Germline V gene lookup returns CDR1 SGHVS and CDR2 FNYEAQ. The V and J ends lost 1 base and 6 bases respectively, with 9 bases between them. The CDR3 nucleotides read TGTGCCAGCAGCTTAGTCCCACGCTCTGAAGCTTTCTTT. As protein: CASSLVPRSEAFF.

The table lists this clonotype with many counts. This beta chain appears as a stray read in a library generated for alpha chains; its size is not informative. The genes are TRBV18 and TRBJ2-6; D may be TRBD1 (6 bases). Germline V gene data show CDR1 as KGHSH and CDR2 as LQKENI. The V end was cut by 5 bases, the J end by 0 bases, with 14 bases between. The CDR3 consists of 17 residues. The CDR3 reads CASSWRTAHSGANVLTF. Here the CDR3 DNA reads TGTGCCAGCTCATGGCGGACAGCCCACTCTGGGGCCAACGTCCTGACTTTC.

This clonotype was recorded many times. In a library made to pick up alpha chains, this beta chain is a stray read with a size that means little. This chain joins TRBV5-4 and TRBJ1-1; possible D gene TRBD1, 5 bases. CDR1 is SGHNT and CDR2 is YYREEE in the germline V gene (reference sequence). CDR3 length: 15 residues. The germline V and J ends were trimmed by 4 bases and 3 bases, with 16 bases remaining between them. CDR3 in amino acids: CASSRVVTGDTEAFF. CDR3 sequence (DNA): TGTGCCAGCAGCCGGGTCGTTACGGGGGACACTGAAGCTTTCTTT. Full variable domain (rest looked up from reference TRBV5-4 and TRBJ1-1): ETGVTQSPTHLIKTRGQQVTLRCSSQSGHNTVSWYQQALGQGPQFIFQYYREEENGRGNFPPRFSGLQFPNYSSELNVNALELDDSALYLCASSRVVTGDTEAFFGQGTRLTVV.

About this clonotype: In a library made to pick up alpha chains, this beta chain is a stray read with a size that means little. The J gene is TRBJ2-3, the V gene TRBV28; 15 positions match TRBD2. The CDR3 consists of 17 residues. With V trimmed by 5 bases and J by 2 bases, 5 bases remained unmatched. Germline V gives CDR1 MDHEN, CDR2 SYDVKM. The CDR3 DNA reads TGTGCCAGCAGTCCGGGACTAGCGGGAGGCTACACAGATACGCAGTATTTT. It codes for CASSPGLAGGYTDTQYF.

As for this clonotype: For a library built for alpha chains, this beta chain is a stray read; little rests on its size. The chain uses TRBV4-1 and TRBJ2-3; 8 bases align to TRBD1. V was clipped by 0 bases and J by 9 bases; unmatched bases: 11. The CDR3 is made up of 16 amino acids. Germline CDR1 is MGHRA and CDR2 is YSYEKL. This CDR3 is CASSQDPGQGAWTQYF. In nucleotides, the CDR3 is TGCGCCAGCAGCCAAGATCCTGGGCAGGGGGCTTGGACGCAGTATTTT.

This clonotype was recorded many times. Being off target in a library aimed at alpha chains, this beta chain has a size of little meaning. The chain carries TRBV10-1 and TRBJ2-7; TRBD2 is a possible D gene (6 bases). The CDR3 totals 12 residues. Germline V lookup: CDR1 WNHNN, CDR2 SYGVQD (reference sequence). V lost 8 bases, J lost 4 bases, and 12 bases lay in between. The CDR3 loop reads CASPKGTYEQYF. In nucleotides, the CDR3 is TGCGCCAGCCCCAAGGGGACTTACGAGCAGTACTTC.

At least ten counts were recorded for this clonotype. The library was built for alpha chains, so this beta chain is an off-target read and its size means little. This CDR3 reads CASVGGNYGYTF. DNA of the CDR3: TGTGCCAGCGTGGGTGGAAACTATGGCTACACCTTC. The chain uses TRBV28 and TRBJ1-2; D not certain. This CDR3 has 12 amino acids. Per germline, CDR1 MDHEN and CDR2 SYDVKM. Deletions cut 8 bases from V and 2 bases from J, with 9 bases between.

This clonotype is categorized as medium-sized. As an off-target read in a library built for alpha chains, this beta chain has a frequency of little significance. V usage is TRBV27 and J usage is TRBJ1-5; 8 bases line up with TRBD1. V gave up 5 bases and J gave up 0 bases; unmatched junction bases: 9. CDR1 MNHEY and CDR2 SMNVEV come from the germline V gene (reference sequence). CDR3 size: 17 residues. This CDR3 reads CASSPPGQGNSNQPQHF. As DNA, the CDR3 is TGTGCCAGCAGTCCACCCGGACAGGGAAATAGCAATCAGCCCCAGCATTTT.

Sample share makes this clonotype medium-sized. Since it is a stray read in a library aimed at alpha chains, this beta chain has a size that is not meaningful. The chain links TRBV27 to TRBJ2-7; perhaps D is TRBD1 or TRBD2 (5 bases each). Trimming removed 8 bases from V and 1 base from J, with 21 bases in between. Germline V lookup: CDR1 MNHEY, CDR2 SMNVEV (reference sequence). This CDR3 is built from 16 residues. The CDR3 DNA is TGTGCCAGCGGCACCCCGGGGCAGACGTTATCCTACGAGCAGTACTTC. Translated, it gives CASGTPGQTLSYEQYF.

The sample holds many counts of this clonotype. This beta chain lies outside the target of a library built for alpha chains; its clone size means little. The rearrangement joins TRBV3-1 to TRBJ1-1; the D is unclear. The CDR3 totals 15 residues. CDR1 is LGHDT, CDR2 YNNKEL, per germline (reference sequence). V was pared by 1 base and J by 1 base, with 10 bases between. CDR3: CASSQALGWNTEAFF. The CDR3 DNA reads TGTGCCAGCAGCCAAGCTTTGGGATGGAACACTGAAGCTTTCTTT.

This clonotype was detected many times. This beta chain is an unintended read in a library built for alpha chains; its size means little. This chain uses TRBV28 with TRBJ2-2; D is undetermined. The ends were cut back, 6 bases at V and 0 bases at J, with 5 bases in the middle. Germline V gene sequence: CDR1 MDHEN, CDR2 SYDVKM. The length of the CDR3 is 13 residues. The CDR3 bases are TGTGCCAGCAGGGGTGCGAACACCGGGGAGCTGTTTTTT. It encodes CASRGANTGELFF.

Turning to this clonotype: Since it is a stray read in a library aimed at alpha chains, this beta chain has a size that is not meaningful. The chain couples TRBV2 to TRBJ2-3, with a tentative D call TRBD1 (5 bases). The CDR3 sequence is 14 residues long. Trimming shortened V by 6 bases and J by 1 base, and 11 bases separated the two germline ends. Germline CDR1 and CDR2: SNHLY and FYNNEI. The CDR3 DNA reads TGTGCCAGCAGCGAAATAGGGGGCACAGATACGCAGTATTTT. As protein: CASSEIGGTDTQYF.

This clonotype was observed many times. The library was designed around alpha chains, so this beta chain is a stray read whose abundance carries little weight. V is TRBV2 and J is TRBJ2-5; D not resolved. The V end lost 4 bases, the J end lost 1 base, and 7 bases lay between the germline ends. Germline V CDR1 and CDR2: SNHLY, FYNNEI. The CDR3 length is 13 residues. CDR3 sequence: CASSADIQETQYF. CDR3 coding DNA: TGTGCCAGCAGTGCCGACATCCAAGAGACCCAGTACTTC.

Concerning this clonotype itself: This beta chain lies outside the target of a library built for alpha chains; its clone size means little. Here the CDR3 reads CSVGRTGGPYGYTF. As DNA, the CDR3 is TGCAGCGTTGGGAGGACAGGGGGCCCCTATGGCTACACCTTC. The rearrangement joins TRBV29-1 to TRBJ1-2, with 11 bases fitting TRBD1. Germline CDR1 is SQVTM and CDR2 is ANQGSEA. Trimming removed 4 bases from V and 4 bases from J; junction bases left unmatched: 5. This CDR3 contains 14 residues.

In its sample, this clonotype is medium-sized. Within a library made for alpha chains, this beta chain is off target, and its count is uninformative. V gene TRBV20-1 combines with J gene TRBJ2-5, with D perhaps TRBD2 (5 bases). The CDR3 covers 13 residues. V lost 5 bases to trimming and J lost 4 bases, with 14 bases between them. CDR1 DFQATT and CDR2 SNEGSKA come from the germline V gene (reference sequence). CDR3 sequence reads: CSAPDSFGETQYF. The CDR3 region has the DNA TGCAGTGCTCCGGACTCCTTCGGAGAGACCCAGTACTTC.

Judged by abundance, this clonotype is medium-sized. Since the library was made to target alpha chains, this beta chain is a stray read and its abundance is not meaningful. This chain uses TRBV10-3 with TRBJ1-1, with 9 nucleotides matching TRBD1. V lost 11 bases and J lost 7; bases outside the gene matches: 5. The CDR3 is made up of 11 amino acids. Germline CDR1 is ENHRY and CDR2 is SYGVKD. The CDR3: CALRQGGEAFF. Here the CDR3 DNA reads TGTGCCCTCCGACAGGGGGGTGAAGCTTTCTTT.

This clonotype has at least ten counts. A library prepared for alpha chains yielded this beta chain as an off-target read; its size is of little meaning. This chain connects TRBV7-6 to TRBJ1-1, with 7 bases aligning to TRBD1. CDR1 and CDR2 from the germline V gene are SGHVS and FNYEAQ. Trimming cost V 5 bases and J 6 bases; bases outside gene matches: 9. The CDR3 contains 14 residues. The DNA of the CDR3 is TGTGCCAGCAGCCTGGGGACAGCACCTTCTGAAGCTTTCTTT. It encodes CASSLGTAPSEAFF.

This clonotype rates as medium-sized (0.01 to 0.1%). This beta chain lies outside the target of a library built for alpha chains; its clone size means little. This chain links TRBV7-8 with TRBJ1-5; D possibly corresponds to TRBD1 (5 bases). The CDR3 consists of 15 residues. V lost 0 bases and J 6 bases, leaving 12 bases between the germline ends. Germline loops: CDR1 SGHVS, CDR2 FQNEAQ. The CDR3: CASSLAIRGSQPQHF. CDR3 nucleotides: TGTGCCAGCAGCTTAGCAATAAGGGGATCTCAGCCCCAGCATTTT.

This clonotype was observed at least ten times. This beta chain is off target for a library built for alpha chains, so its abundance means little. This rearrangement joins TRBV28 to TRBJ2-7, with 7 bases that match TRBD2. Germline CDR1 and CDR2: MDHEN and SYDVKM. J lost 3 bases, V lost 6 bases, and 14 bases had no gene match. The CDR3 has 16 residues. The chain's CDR3 is CASRLVKASGIYEQYF. The CDR3 DNA sequence: TGTGCCAGCAGGCTCGTTAAGGCTAGCGGAATCTACGAGCAGTACTTC. The complete variable domain, with remaining parts taken from reference TRBV28 and TRBJ2-7, reads DVKVTQSSRYLVKRTGEKVFLECVQDMDHENMFWYRQDPGLGLRLIYFSYDVKMKEKGDIPEGYSVSREKKERFSLILESASTNQTSMYLCASRLVKASGIYEQYFGPGTRLTVT.

At least ten counts were recorded for this clonotype. In a library made to pick up alpha chains, this beta chain is a stray read with a size that means little. The chain joins TRBV16 to TRBJ2-3, with D possibly matching TRBD1 (6 bases). The CDR3 runs 14 residues. Germline CDR1 KGHSY, CDR2 FQNENV. V gave up 4 bases and J gave up 2 bases, with 10 bases separating them. The CDR3 DNA reads as TGTGCCAGCAGCCGCAGGGGTTCCACAGATACGCAGTATTTT. Translation gives CASSRRGSTDTQYF.